This T cell receptor (beta chain) derives from a study of blood T cells in healthy people across ages. Overall study: Capture via template switching afforded approximately one barcoded beta molecule per two T cells.

General study points: Naive CD4+ cells and diversity were both higher in long-lived donors than in aged donors. Possibly confounding the expanded clonotype changes was the fact that donor CMV status was unknown.

From germline, CDR1 is SNHLY and CDR2 FYNNEI. The V gene lost 8 bases and the J gene lost 4 bases, with 9 bases spanning the gap. CDR3 length: 12 residues. At least ten counts were recorded for this clonotype. Its antigen remains unidentified. A second about 7 to 11 cycle PCR used barcoded and J-beta primers. Each cDNA was tagged by a template-switch adaptor containing 12 random nucleotides. Each CDR3 protein is one row after TCRdb ran MiXCR on the 5' RACE reads. The sample contains fewer than 900,000 distinct CDR3 sequences, 35% to 40% of which appear only once. The sample comprised blood. This TCR derives from a man aged 18 to 35 in good health. The chain uses TRBV2 and TRBJ2-1; D is unclear. The CDR3 loop reads CASENSYNEQFF. CDR3 bases: TGTGCCAGCGAAAACTCTTACAATGAGCAGTTCTTC.